Sequencing of this T cell receptor beta chain was carried out in a study of blood T cells in healthy people across ages. V lost 1 base, J lost 4 bases, and 11 bases lay in between. CDR1 and CDR2 from the germline V gene are MNHEY and SMNVEV (reference sequence). The length of the CDR3 is 14 residues. PCR was performed a second time for about 7 to 12 cycles using a sample-barcoded 5' primer and a J-beta primer mix. TCRdb reprocessed the 5' RACE reads via MiXCR and lists one record per CDR3 protein. Here the sample spans more than 1,400,000 distinct CDR3 sequences, 35% to 45% being singletons. Regarding this clonotype: Its target is not known.

Total RNA extraction produced at least 5.5 micrograms (per sample) for the study. Study findings and constraints: The study found TCR beta diversity correlated strongly with naive T cell percentage.

V is TRBV27 and J is TRBJ2-7, with D maybe TRBD2 (5 bases). The source of this sequence is a woman aged 18-30 years in good health. Input material: blood. The CDR3 coding sequence is TGTGCCAGCAGTTTATGGGGTAGCGAGTACGAGCAGTACTTC. Protein sequence: CASSLWGSEYEQYF.